These 7 T cell receptor beta chains came from one sample sequenced in a study of T cells in Graves' hyperthyroidism and ophthalmopathy. TCR beta CDR3 sequences were amplified from RNA transcripts. Primed by the HTBI set, a first-round RT-PCR was run on the TCR CDR3. TCRdb processed the multiplex PCR reads anew with MiXCR; each CDR3 protein has one entry. The sample carries roughly 350,000 distinct CDR3 sequences, more than 12% recorded once. Sequencing used blood. The receptors derive from a woman aged 25 to 39 with Graves' ophthalmopathy.

CDR3 region: CSARGGSGGAADTQYF. The CDR3 DNA follows: TGCAGTGCTAGAGGCGGTAGCGGGGGGGCCGCAGATACGCAGTATTTT. The V and J genes are TRBV20-1 and TRBJ2-3, with 11 bases that match TRBD2. Germline CDR1 is DFQATT and CDR2 is SNEGSKA (reference sequence). V was pared by 1 base and J by 4 bases, with 7 bases of the junction left unmatched. The CDR3 is made up of 16 amino acids.

In this sample, this clonotype turned up many times. The chain employs TRBV24-1 and TRBJ2-2; 9 nucleotides match TRBD1. The V gene end was trimmed by 4 bases and the J gene end by 5 bases; junction bases not matched to a gene: 10. This CDR3 is 17 amino acids long. Germline V CDR1 and CDR2: KGHDR, SFDVKD. The CDR3 nucleotides read TGTGCCACCAGTGACCGAGGGACAGGGCGGAAGACCGGGGAGCTGTTTTTT. This gives the protein CATSDRGTGRKTGELFF.

The gene calls are TRBV20-1 and TRBJ2-7; 7 bases agree with TRBD1. V was pared by 0 bases and J by 4 bases, with 9 bases of the junction left unmatched. CDR3 size: 15 residues. Germline V lookup: CDR1 DFQATT, CDR2 SNEGSKA (reference sequence). CDR3 loop: CSARDHNRGLYEQYF. The CDR3 DNA reads TGCAGTGCTAGAGACCACAACAGGGGATTGTACGAGCAGTACTTC.

The table lists this clonotype with many counts. The CDR3 loop is CASSNRQGVPTGELFF. The DNA for the CDR3 is TGTGCCAGCAGCAATCGACAGGGAGTCCCCACCGGGGAGCTGTTTTTT. The chain combines TRBV12-3 or TRBV12-4 with TRBJ2-2; 7 positions match TRBD1. The V gene end was trimmed by 6 bases and the J gene end by 4 bases; junction bases not matched to a gene: 11. This CDR3 contains 16 residues.

The sample holds many counts of this clonotype. V is TRBV20-1 and J is TRBJ2-5, with D tentatively TRBD1 (6 bases). Trimming stripped 3 bases from V and 1 base from J, with 15 bases between. The germline gives CDR1 DFQATT, CDR2 SNEGSKA (reference sequence). The CDR3 runs to 15 residues. The CDR3 DNA follows: TGCAGTGCTAGTCGCTTACAGGGTCCCCAAGAGACCCAGTACTTC. It translates to CSASRLQGPQETQYF.

This clonotype was counted at least ten times. The rearrangement links TRBV3-1 to TRBJ2-2, with D possibly TRBD2 on 7 matching bases. V was pared by 4 bases and J by 1 base, with 16 bases between. The CDR3 is 17 residues long. Germline assignment: CDR1 LGHDT and CDR2 YNNKEL (reference sequence). CDR3 protein: CASSLWDGGRNTGELFF. The CDR3 coding sequence is TGTGCCAGCAGCCTTTGGGACGGGGGGCGGAACACCGGGGAGCTGTTTTTT.

This clonotype was counted ten times or more. The rearrangement joins TRBV7-9 to TRBJ1-5; TRBD1 might be the D (6 bases). Germline V gene sequence: CDR1 SEHNR, CDR2 FQNEAQ (reference sequence). The CDR3 is made up of 14 amino acids. V lost 5 bases to trimming and J lost 4 bases, with 12 bases between them. This CDR3 is CASSAGQLNQPQHF. For the CDR3, the DNA is TGTGCCAGCAGCGCAGGACAGCTGAATCAGCCCCAGCATTTT.